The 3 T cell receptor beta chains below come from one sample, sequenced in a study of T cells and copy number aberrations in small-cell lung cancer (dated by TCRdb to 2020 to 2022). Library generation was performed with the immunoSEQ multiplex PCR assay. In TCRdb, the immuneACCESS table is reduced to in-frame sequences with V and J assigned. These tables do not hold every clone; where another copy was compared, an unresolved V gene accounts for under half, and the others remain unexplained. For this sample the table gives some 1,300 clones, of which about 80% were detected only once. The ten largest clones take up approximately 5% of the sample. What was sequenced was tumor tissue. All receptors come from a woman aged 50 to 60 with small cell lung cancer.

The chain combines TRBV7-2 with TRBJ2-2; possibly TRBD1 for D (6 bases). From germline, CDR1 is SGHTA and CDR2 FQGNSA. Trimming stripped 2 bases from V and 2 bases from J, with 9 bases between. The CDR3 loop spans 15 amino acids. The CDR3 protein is CASSLLQGNTGELFF. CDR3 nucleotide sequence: TGTGCCAGCAGCTTACTACAGGGAAACACCGGGGAGCTGTTTTTT.

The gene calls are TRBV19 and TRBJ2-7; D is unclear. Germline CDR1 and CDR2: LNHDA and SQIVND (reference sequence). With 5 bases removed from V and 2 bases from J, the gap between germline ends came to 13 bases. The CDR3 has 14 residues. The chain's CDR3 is CASSPQIMAYEQYF. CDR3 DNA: TGTGCCAGTAGTCCCCAGATAATGGCCTACGAGCAGTACTTC.

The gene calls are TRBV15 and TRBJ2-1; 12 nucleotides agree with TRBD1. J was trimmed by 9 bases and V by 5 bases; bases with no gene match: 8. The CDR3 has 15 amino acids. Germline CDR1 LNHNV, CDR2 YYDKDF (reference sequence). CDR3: CATSWRGQGASEQFF. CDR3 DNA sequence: TGTGCCACCAGCTGGAGGGGACAGGGGGCCTCTGAGCAGTTCTTC. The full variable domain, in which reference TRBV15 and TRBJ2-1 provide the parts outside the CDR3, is DAMVIQNPRYQVTQFGKPVTLSCSQTLNHNVMYWYQQKSSQAPKLLFHYYDKDFNNEADTPDNFQSRRPNTSFCFLDIRSPGLGDTAMYLCATSWRGQGASEQFFGPGTRLTVL.